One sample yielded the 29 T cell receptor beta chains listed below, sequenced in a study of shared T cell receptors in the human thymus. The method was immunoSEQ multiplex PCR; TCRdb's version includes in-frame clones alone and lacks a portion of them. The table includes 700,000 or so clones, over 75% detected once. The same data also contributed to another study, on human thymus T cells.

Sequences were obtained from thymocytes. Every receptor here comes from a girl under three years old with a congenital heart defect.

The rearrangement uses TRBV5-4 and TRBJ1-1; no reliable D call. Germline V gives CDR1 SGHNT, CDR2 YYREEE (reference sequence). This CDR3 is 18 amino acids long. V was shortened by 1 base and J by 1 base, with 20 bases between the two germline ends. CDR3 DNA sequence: TGTGCCAGCAGCTTGTGGATAGAGGGTTACTCTCCGAACACTGAAGCTTTCTTT. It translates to CASSLWIEGYSPNTEAFF.

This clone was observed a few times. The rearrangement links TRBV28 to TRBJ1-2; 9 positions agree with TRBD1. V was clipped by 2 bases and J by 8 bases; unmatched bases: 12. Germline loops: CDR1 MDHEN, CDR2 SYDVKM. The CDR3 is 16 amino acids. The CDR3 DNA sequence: TGTGCCAGCAGTTTAAGGGACAGGGAACCTTATCAAGGCTACACCTTC. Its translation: CASSLRDREPYQGYTF.

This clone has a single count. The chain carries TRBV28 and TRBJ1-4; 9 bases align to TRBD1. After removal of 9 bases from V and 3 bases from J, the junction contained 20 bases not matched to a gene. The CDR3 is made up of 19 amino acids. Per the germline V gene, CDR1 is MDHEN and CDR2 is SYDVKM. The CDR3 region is CASETLGQGMTPANEKLFF. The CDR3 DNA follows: TGTGCCAGTGAGACCCTCGGACAGGGGATGACGCCGGCTAATGAAAAACTGTTTTTT.

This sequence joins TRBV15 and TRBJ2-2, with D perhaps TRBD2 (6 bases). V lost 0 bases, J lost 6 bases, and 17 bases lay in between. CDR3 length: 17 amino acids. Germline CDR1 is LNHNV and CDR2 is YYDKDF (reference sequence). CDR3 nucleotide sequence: TGTGCCACCAGCAGAGATTTCGGGGGTAGATATCCCGGGGAGCTGTTTTTT. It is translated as CATSRDFGGRYPGELFF.

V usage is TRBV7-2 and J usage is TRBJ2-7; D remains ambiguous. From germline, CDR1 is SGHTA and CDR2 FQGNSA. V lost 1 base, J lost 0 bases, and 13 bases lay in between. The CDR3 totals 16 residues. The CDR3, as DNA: TGTGCCAGCAGCTTAGGGCGCGACACCAGCTCCTACGAGCAGTACTTC. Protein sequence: CASSLGRDTSSYEQYF.

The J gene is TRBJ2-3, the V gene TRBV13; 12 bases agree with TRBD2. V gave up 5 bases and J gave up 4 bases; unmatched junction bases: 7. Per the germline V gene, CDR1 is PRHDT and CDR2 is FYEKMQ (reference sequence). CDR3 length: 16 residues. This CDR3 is CASSISSGGAPDTQYF. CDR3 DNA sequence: TGTGCCAGCAGCATATCTAGCGGGGGGGCCCCAGATACGCAGTATTTT.

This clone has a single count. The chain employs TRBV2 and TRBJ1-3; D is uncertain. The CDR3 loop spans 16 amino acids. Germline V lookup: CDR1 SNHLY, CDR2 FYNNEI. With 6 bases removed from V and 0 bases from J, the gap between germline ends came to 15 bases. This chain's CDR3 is CASRAEDTSSGNTIYF. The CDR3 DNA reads TGTGCCAGCAGGGCCGAGGATACGAGCTCTGGAAACACCATATATTTT.

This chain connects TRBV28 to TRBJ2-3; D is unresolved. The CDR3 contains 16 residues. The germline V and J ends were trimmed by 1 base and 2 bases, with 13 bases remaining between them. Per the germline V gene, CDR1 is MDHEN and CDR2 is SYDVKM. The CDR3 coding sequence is TGTGCCAGCAGTTTATTGAGACATACCAACACAGATACGCAGTATTTT. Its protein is CASSLLRHTNTDTQYF. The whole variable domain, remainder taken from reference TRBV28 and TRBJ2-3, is DVKVTQSSRYLVKRTGEKVFLECVQDMDHENMFWYRQDPGLGLRLIYFSYDVKMKEKGDIPEGYSVSREKKERFSLILESASTNQTSMYLCASSLLRHTNTDTQYFGPGTRLTVL.

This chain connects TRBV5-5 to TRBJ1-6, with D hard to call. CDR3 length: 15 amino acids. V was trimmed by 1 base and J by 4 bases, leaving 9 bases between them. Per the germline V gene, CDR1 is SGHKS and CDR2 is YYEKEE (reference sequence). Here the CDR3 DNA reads TGTGCCAGCAGCTTGTGCGCGGTTTATAATTCACCCCTCCACTTT. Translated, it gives CASSLCAVYNSPLHF.

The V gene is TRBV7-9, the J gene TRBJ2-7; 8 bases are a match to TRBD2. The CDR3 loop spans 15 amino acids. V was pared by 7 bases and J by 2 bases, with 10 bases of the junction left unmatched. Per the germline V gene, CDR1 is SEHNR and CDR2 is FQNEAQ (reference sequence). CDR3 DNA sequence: TGTGCCAGCACCCGCCCGGGGGGGACTCCCTACGAGCAGTACTTC. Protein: CASTRPGGTPYEQYF. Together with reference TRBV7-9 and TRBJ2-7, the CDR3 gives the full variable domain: DTGVSQNPRHKITKRGQNVTFRCDPISEHNRLYWYRQTLGQGPEFLTYFQNEAQLEKSRLLSDRFSAERPKGSFSTLEIQRTEQGDSAMYLCASTRPGGTPYEQYFGPGTRLTVT.

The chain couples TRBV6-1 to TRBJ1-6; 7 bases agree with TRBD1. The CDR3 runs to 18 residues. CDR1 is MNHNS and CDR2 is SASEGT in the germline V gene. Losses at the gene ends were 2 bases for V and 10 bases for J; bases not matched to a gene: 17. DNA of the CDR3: TGTGCCAGCAGTGAAATCGGGCGGGACAGTTCGGGCGACTCACCCCTCCACTTT. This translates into CASSEIGRDSSGDSPLHF.

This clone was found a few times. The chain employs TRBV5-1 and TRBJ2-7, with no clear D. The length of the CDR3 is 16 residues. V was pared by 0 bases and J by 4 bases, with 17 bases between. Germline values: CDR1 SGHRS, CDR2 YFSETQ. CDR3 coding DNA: TGCGCCAGCAGCTTGGGGGCAGTGGAAAACCCTTACGAGCAGTACTTC. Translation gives CASSLGAVENPYEQYF.

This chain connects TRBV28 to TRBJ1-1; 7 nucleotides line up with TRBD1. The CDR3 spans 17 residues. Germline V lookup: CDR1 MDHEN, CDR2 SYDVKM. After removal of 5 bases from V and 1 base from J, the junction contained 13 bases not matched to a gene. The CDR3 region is CASSTPGQNAKNTEAFF. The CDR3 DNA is TGTGCCAGCAGTACTCCGGGACAGAACGCAAAGAACACTGAAGCTTTCTTT.

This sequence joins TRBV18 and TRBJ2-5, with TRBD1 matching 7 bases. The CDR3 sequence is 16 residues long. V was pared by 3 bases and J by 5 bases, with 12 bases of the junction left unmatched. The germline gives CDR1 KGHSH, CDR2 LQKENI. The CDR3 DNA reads TGTGCCAGCTCACCGGGACGGCAGGGGGTTAGGGAGACCCAGTACTTC. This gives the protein CASSPGRQGVRETQYF.

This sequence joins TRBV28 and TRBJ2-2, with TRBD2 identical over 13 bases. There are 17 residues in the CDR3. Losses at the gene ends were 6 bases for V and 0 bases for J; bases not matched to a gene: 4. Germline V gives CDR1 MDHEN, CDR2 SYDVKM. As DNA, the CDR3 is TGTGCCAGCAGGGGGACTAGCGGGGCTCCGAACACCGGGGAGCTGTTTTTT. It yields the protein CASRGTSGAPNTGELFF.

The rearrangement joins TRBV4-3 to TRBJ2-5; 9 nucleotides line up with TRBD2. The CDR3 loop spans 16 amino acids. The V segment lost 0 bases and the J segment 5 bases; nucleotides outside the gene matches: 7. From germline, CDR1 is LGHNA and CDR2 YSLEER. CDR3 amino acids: CASSQEWASGVETQYF. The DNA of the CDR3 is TGCGCCAGCAGCCAAGAATGGGCTAGCGGGGTTGAGACCCAGTACTTC.

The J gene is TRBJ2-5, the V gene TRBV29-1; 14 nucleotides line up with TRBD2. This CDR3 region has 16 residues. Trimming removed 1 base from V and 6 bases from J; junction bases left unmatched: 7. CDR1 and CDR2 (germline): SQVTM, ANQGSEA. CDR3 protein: CSVEGRTSGGRKTQYF. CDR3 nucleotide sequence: TGCAGCGTTGAAGGCCGGACTAGCGGGGGGAGAAAGACCCAGTACTTC. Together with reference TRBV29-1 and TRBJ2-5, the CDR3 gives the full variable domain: SAVISQKPSRDICQRGTSLTIQCQVDSQVTMMFWYRQQPGQSLTLIATANQGSEATYESGFVIDKFPISRPNLTFSTLTVSNMSPEDSSIYLCSVEGRTSGGRKTQYFGPGTRLLVL.

CDR3: CASSYSTGTGGSPLHF. The DNA for the CDR3 is TGTGCCAGCAGTTACTCCACCGGGACAGGGGGCTCACCCCTCCACTTT. This chain links TRBV6-5 with TRBJ1-6; 12 nucleotides line up with TRBD1. With V trimmed by 0 bases and J by 10 bases, 4 bases remained unmatched. The CDR3 has 16 amino acids. The germline V gene has CDR1 MNHEY and CDR2 SVGAGI.

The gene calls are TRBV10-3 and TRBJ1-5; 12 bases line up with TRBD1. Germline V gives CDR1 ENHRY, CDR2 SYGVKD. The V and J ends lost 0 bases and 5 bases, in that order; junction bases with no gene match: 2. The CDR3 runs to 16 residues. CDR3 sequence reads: CAISESRDRGHQPQHF. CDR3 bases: TGTGCCATCAGTGAGTCCCGGGACAGGGGGCATCAGCCCCAGCATTTT.

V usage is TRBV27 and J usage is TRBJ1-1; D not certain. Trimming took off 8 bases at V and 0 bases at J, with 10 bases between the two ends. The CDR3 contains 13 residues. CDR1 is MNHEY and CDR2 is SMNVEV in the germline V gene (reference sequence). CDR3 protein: CASASGVNTEAFF. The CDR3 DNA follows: TGTGCCAGCGCGTCGGGTGTGAACACTGAAGCTTTCTTT.

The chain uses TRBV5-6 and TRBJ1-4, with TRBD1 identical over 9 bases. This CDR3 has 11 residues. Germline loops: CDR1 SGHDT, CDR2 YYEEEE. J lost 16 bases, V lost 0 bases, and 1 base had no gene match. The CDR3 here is CASSLGDREFF. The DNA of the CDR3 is TGTGCCAGCAGCTTGGGGGACAGGGAGTTTTTT. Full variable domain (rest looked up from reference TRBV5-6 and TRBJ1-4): DAGVTQSPTHLIKTRGQQVTLRCSPKSGHDTVSWYQQALGQGPQFIFQYYEEEERQRGNFPDRFSGHQFPNYSSELNVNALLLGDSALYLCASSLGDREFFGSGTQLSVL.

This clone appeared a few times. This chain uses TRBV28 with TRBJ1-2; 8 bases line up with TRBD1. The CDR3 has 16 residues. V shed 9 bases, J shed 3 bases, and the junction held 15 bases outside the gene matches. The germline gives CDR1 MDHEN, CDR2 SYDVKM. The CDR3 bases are TGTGCCAGTACAGACGGGACAGGATACTCCTACTATGGCTACACCTTC. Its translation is CASTDGTGYSYYGYTF.

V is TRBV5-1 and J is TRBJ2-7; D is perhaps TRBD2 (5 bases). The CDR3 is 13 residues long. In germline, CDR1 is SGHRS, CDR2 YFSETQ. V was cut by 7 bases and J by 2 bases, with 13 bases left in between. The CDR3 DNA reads TGCGCCAGCGCTCGGGGTGGTACCTACGAGCAGTACTTC. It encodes CASARGGTYEQYF.

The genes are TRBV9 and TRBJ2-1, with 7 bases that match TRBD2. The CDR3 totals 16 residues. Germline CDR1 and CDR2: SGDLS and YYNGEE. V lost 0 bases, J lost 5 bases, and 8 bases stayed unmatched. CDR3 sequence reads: CASSVGPGGGNNEQFF. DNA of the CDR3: TGTGCCAGCAGCGTAGGGCCGGGCGGGGGTAACAATGAGCAGTTCTTC.

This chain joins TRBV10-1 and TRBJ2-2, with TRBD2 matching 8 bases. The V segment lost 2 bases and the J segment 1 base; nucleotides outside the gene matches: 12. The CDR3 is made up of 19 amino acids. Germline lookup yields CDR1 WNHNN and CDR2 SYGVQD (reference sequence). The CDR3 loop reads CASSEPTPTSGLNTGELFF. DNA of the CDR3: TGCGCCAGCAGTGAGCCGACACCCACTAGCGGACTGAACACCGGGGAGCTGTTTTTT.

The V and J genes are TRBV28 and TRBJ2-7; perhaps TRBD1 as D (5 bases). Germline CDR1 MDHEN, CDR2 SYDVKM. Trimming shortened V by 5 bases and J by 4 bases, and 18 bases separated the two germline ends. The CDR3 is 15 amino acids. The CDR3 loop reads CASSPPQGWGYEQYF. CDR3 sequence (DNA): TGTGCCAGCAGTCCCCCGCAGGGCTGGGGTTACGAGCAGTACTTC.

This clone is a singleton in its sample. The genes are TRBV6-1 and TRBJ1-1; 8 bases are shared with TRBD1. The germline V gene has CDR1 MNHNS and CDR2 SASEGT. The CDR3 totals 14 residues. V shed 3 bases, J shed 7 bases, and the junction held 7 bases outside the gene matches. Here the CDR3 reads CASSETRGRGEAFF. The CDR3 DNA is TGTGCCAGCAGTGAGACCAGGGGGCGAGGTGAAGCTTTCTTT.

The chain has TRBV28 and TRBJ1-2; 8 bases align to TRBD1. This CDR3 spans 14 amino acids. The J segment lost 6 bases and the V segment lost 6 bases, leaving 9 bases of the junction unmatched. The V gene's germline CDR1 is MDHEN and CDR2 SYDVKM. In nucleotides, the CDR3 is TGTGCCAGCAGCCAGTCGGGACAGGAAAATGGCTACACCTTC. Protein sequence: CASSQSGQENGYTF.

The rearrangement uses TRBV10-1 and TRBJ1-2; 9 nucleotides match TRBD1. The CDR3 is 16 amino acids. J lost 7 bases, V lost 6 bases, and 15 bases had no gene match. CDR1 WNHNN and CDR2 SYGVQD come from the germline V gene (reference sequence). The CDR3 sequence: CASRLLLPGQGFGYTF. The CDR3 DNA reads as TGCGCCAGCAGATTACTATTGCCGGGACAGGGTTTTGGCTACACCTTC.